The 16 T cell receptor beta chains presented below share a single source sample, sequenced in a study of T cells after posttransplantation cyclophosphamide. Only in-frame clones appear in the TCRdb table, and some are missing; sequencing was by immunoSEQ multiplex PCR. Found here are over 25,000 clones, no singletons; the ten largest cover roughly 1.5%. The sample comprised PBMCs. Receptors originate from a man aged 50 to 59 in good health, CMV-negative, and a related stem cell transplant donor.

This clone was seen repeatedly, ten times or more. The genes are TRBV7-7 and TRBJ2-3; 7 bases align to TRBD1. Germline V lookup: CDR1 SSHAT, CDR2 FNYEAQ (reference sequence). The CDR3 runs 14 residues. V shed 5 bases, J shed 6 bases, and the junction held 8 bases outside the gene matches. The CDR3 spells CASSRDRAGDTQYF. CDR3 in DNA: TGTGCCAGCAGCCGCGACAGGGCAGGGGATACGCAGTATTTT.

This clone was seen repeatedly, ten times or more. The J gene is TRBJ1-1, the V gene TRBV5-1, with 9 positions matching TRBD1. The CDR3 contains 14 residues. Germline assignment: CDR1 SGHRS and CDR2 YFSETQ. V shed 4 bases, J shed 1 base, and the junction held 2 bases outside the gene matches. The CDR3 sequence is CASSTGQGNTEAFF. CDR3 bases: TGCGCCAGCAGCACGGGACAGGGGAACACTGAAGCTTTCTTT.

V is TRBV5-6 and J is TRBJ2-5; the match to TRBD1 covers 7 bases. Near its end, the DNA agrees better with TRBJ2-7, so the J call may be wrong. Looked up from germline, CDR1 is SGHDT and CDR2 is YYEEEE. The CDR3 is made up of 15 amino acids. The CDR3 nucleotides are TGTGCCAGCAGCTCCCGGGACAGCCTTTCCTACGAGCAGTACTTC. This gives the protein CASSSRDSLSYEQYF.

The sample holds many counts of this clone. This chain uses TRBV27 with TRBJ1-2; 8 bases line up with TRBD1. CDR1 and CDR2 from the germline V gene are MNHEY and SMNVEV (reference sequence). V was pared by 3 bases and J by 4 bases, with 7 bases of the junction left unmatched. The CDR3 consists of 15 residues. Here the CDR3 DNA reads TGTGCCAGCAGTTTTGACCCCGACAGGGGCTATGGCTACACCTTC. This gives the protein CASSFDPDRGYGYTF.

This clone was detected ten times or more. The V and J genes are TRBV5-1 and TRBJ2-3; 7 nucleotides agree with TRBD2. Germline CDR1 SGHRS, CDR2 YFSETQ. V dropped 3 bases and J dropped 2; count of bases not matched to a gene: 6. The CDR3 is 15 residues long. The CDR3 DNA follows: TGCGCCAGCAGCTCGGACGGGGGGACCACAGATACGCAGTATTTT. This translates into CASSSDGGTTDTQYF. Variable domain in full (rest from reference TRBV5-1 and TRBJ2-3): KAGVTQTPRYLIKTRGQQVTLSCSPISGHRSVSWYQQTPGQGLQFLFEYFSETQRNKGNFPGRFSGRQFSNSRSEMNVSTLELGDSALYLCASSSDGGTTDTQYFGPGTRLTVL.

This clone qualifies as medium-sized. J is TRBJ2-7 and V is TRBV15, with D tentatively TRBD1 (6 bases). The germline CDR1 and CDR2 sequences are LNHNV and YYDKDF (reference sequence). There are 14 residues in the CDR3. The V gene lost 4 bases and the J gene lost 0 bases, with 10 bases spanning the gap. CDR3 residues: CATSTGQHSYEQYF. CDR3 bases: TGTGCCACCAGCACAGGACAGCACTCCTACGAGCAGTACTTC.

This clone was recorded many times. The V and J genes are TRBV9 and TRBJ2-2; D perhaps matches TRBD2 (6 bases). The CDR3 totals 17 residues. Per germline, CDR1 SGDLS and CDR2 YYNGEE. V lost 4 bases and J lost 5, with 21 bases in between. This CDR3 is CASSPPQGRAGTGELFF. In DNA form, the CDR3 reads TGTGCCAGCAGCCCCCCCCAGGGACGGGCGGGGACCGGGGAGCTGTTTTTT.

Many counts were recorded for this clone. The rearrangement joins TRBV6-5 to TRBJ2-2; 9 bases map to TRBD2. The V gene end was trimmed by 2 bases and the J gene end by 1 base; junction bases not matched to a gene: 2. The CDR3 covers 16 residues. Germline V gene data show CDR1 as MNHEY and CDR2 as SVGAGI. CDR3 loop: CASSYRLAVNTGELFF. The DNA for the CDR3 is TGTGCCAGCAGTTACCGACTAGCGGTGAACACCGGGGAGCTGTTTTTT.

This clone was seen repeatedly, ten times or more. In DNA, the CDR3 is TGTGCCAGTAGTTCATCCCTAGGAGGGGCGGCGAACACTGAAGCTTTCTTT. Its translation is CASSSSLGGAANTEAFF. The V call is TRBV19, the J call TRBJ1-1; a possible D gene is TRBD1 (5 bases). This CDR3 has 17 amino acids. Trimming removed 5 bases at V and 1 base at J, with 20 bases between. Germline values: CDR1 LNHDA, CDR2 SQIVND (reference sequence).

This clone was seen ten or more times. This rearrangement joins TRBV6-1 to TRBJ2-7; 11 bases map to TRBD1. CDR1 and CDR2 (germline): MNHNS, SASEGT. V dropped 4 bases and J dropped 3; count of bases not matched to a gene: 2. The CDR3 has 14 amino acids. The DNA for the CDR3 is TGTGCCAGCAGTGGGGGGACAGGGGGCTACGAGCAGTACTTC. It yields the protein CASSGGTGGYEQYF.

This clone has at least ten counts. The rearrangement joins TRBV7-3 to TRBJ2-1, with 7 bases matching TRBD1. This CDR3 contains 15 residues. CDR1 SGHTA and CDR2 FQGTGA come from the germline V gene. V dropped 4 bases and J dropped 3; count of bases not matched to a gene: 6. The CDR3 protein is CASSSSGTVYNEQFF. The CDR3 DNA reads TGTGCCAGCAGCTCCTCAGGGACAGTCTACAATGAGCAGTTCTTC.

This clone was counted ten times or more. The chain employs TRBV5-4 and TRBJ2-1; 15 bases match TRBD2. With 4 bases clipped from V and 0 bases from J, the junction kept 2 bases outside the gene matches. CDR3 length: 17 amino acids. CDR1 and CDR2 from the germline V gene are SGHNT and YYREEE (reference sequence). The CDR3 here is CASSRGLAGGSYNEQFF. For the CDR3, the DNA is TGTGCCAGCAGCCGGGGACTAGCGGGAGGCTCCTACAATGAGCAGTTCTTC.

This clone showed up many times. CDR3 DNA sequence: TGTGCCAGCAGCTTTATTGCAGGGTGGTCCTACGAGCAGTACTTC. Translation: CASSFIAGWSYEQYF. The chain combines TRBV7-9 with TRBJ2-7; D is possibly TRBD1 (5 bases). The germline gives CDR1 SEHNR, CDR2 FQNEAQ (reference sequence). This CDR3 has 15 residues. V shed 3 bases and J shed 1 base, with 13 bases lying between them.

At least ten counts were recorded for this clone. V is TRBV4-1 and J is TRBJ1-1; D possibly corresponds to TRBD1 (6 bases). The CDR3 covers 14 residues. The germline V and J ends were trimmed by 5 bases and 1 base, with 11 bases remaining between them. Germline V CDR1 and CDR2: MGHRA, YSYEKL. The CDR3 DNA sequence: TGCGCCAGCAGCACACGGACAGAGAACACTGAAGCTTTCTTT. The encoded protein is CASSTRTENTEAFF.

This clone has a count of ten or more. The chain couples TRBV7-3 to TRBJ2-1; maybe TRBD2 (6 bases). This CDR3 is 15 amino acids long. The V gene lost 3 bases and the J gene lost 3 bases, with 12 bases spanning the gap. Germline values: CDR1 SGHTA, CDR2 FQGTGA. CDR3 bases: TGTGCCAGCAGCTTGAAGAGCGGGCACTACAATGAGCAGTTCTTC. Protein: CASSLKSGHYNEQFF.

This clone was counted ten times or more. The chain recombines TRBV11-3 with TRBJ1-1; weak D call: TRBD1 (5 bases). This CDR3 has 11 residues. Germline CDR1 and CDR2: SGHNT and YENEEA. V was pared by 5 bases and J by 10 bases, with 11 bases between. CDR3 protein: CASSMGGAAFF. The CDR3 DNA is TGTGCCAGCAGCATGGGCGGGGCAGCTTTCTTT.